The rows below give T cell receptor beta chains drawn from one sample of a study of T-cell reconstitution after alpha-beta-depleted transplantation in children. TCRdb recomputed calls from the PCR reads with MiXCR, one row per CDR3 protein. This table has a few hundred thousand distinct CDR3 sequences, approximately 10% appearing once. The specimen was PBMCs from the stem cell graft donor, collected from the stem cell graft. These receptors were taken from a human donor who donated a stem cell graft to a child with acute lymphoblastic leukemia. CDR3s include the opening cysteine and the closing phenylalanine or tryptophan. Fields, in order: clone size, V gene, J gene, D gene, CDR3 DNA, CDR3 protein. The D gene is left open where the match is weak. Only part of the rows carry a size: once, few, many, or a class if the clone is expanded.

-	TRBV3-1	TRBJ2-1	-	TGTGCCAGCAGCCAAGGATTTTCGTACCTGGGGGATGAGCAGTTCTTC	CASSQGFSYLGDEQFF
few	TRBV7-8	TRBJ1-6	TRBD1	TGTGCCAGCAGCTTAGTAGTGGGACAGTACGTCAATTCACCCCTCCACTTT	CASSLVVGQYVNSPLHF
many	TRBV3-1	TRBJ2-1	-	TGTGCCAGCAGCCAAGATTTCAGGAGCAGCGGAAAATACAATGAGCAGTTCTTC	CASSQDFRSSGKYNEQFF
many	TRBV6-1	TRBJ2-2	TRBD1	TGTGCCAGCAGTCAGCCGGGACAGGGGGCCGGGGAGCTGTTTTTT	CASSQPGQGAGELFF
many	TRBV12-3/TRBV12-4	TRBJ2-7	TRBD1	TGTGCCAGCAGTCCACCGGGACAGGGCTACGAGCAGTACTTC	CASSPPGQGYEQYF
many	TRBV28	TRBJ1-3	TRBD1	TGTGCCAGCAGTCCCCAATTTGGACAGGGGCCAAACACCATATATTTT	CASSPQFGQGPNTIYF
few	TRBV6-1	TRBJ2-2	TRBD2	TGTGCCAGCAGCAGAGACCTGGCGGGGGGTGGGCTTGGCGGGGAGCTGTTTTTT	CASSRDLAGGGLGGELFF
few	TRBV7-9	TRBJ2-4	-	TGTGCCAGCAGCTTAGGGCTAGCAGCTCAGTACTTC	CASSLGLAAQYF
-	TRBV7-2	TRBJ2-5	-	TGTGCCAGCAGCACCGAAGGGTCAGAGACCCAGTACTTC	CASSTEGSETQYF
few	TRBV19	TRBJ1-5	-	TGTGCCAGTAGTAAAGGGGCCAGCAATCAGCCCCAGCATTTT	CASSKGASNQPQHF
-	TRBV7-9	TRBJ2-5	-	TGTGCCAGCAGCTCCCCCCTTAACGGAGAGACCCAGTACTTC	CASSSPLNGETQYF
few	TRBV5-1	TRBJ2-7	-	TGCGCCAGCAGGGGAGACTACGAGCAGTACTTC	CASRGDYEQYF
many	TRBV18	TRBJ2-1	-	TGTGCCAGCTCACCGGCCTTGACTCTCAGATCCTACAATGAGCAGTTCTTC	CASSPALTLRSYNEQFF
many	TRBV10-2	TRBJ1-6	-	TGCGCCAGCAGTGAGCGAACCCCGGGATCTTCGTCCCTCCACTTT	CASSERTPGSSSLHF
few	TRBV21-1	TRBJ2-2	-	-	CASSTGTRNRPGSCFF
-	TRBV20-1	TRBJ2-1	-	TGCAGTGCTAGAGTGAGTCTCACCAATGAGCAGTTCTTC	CSARVSLTNEQFF
few	TRBV7-9	TRBJ2-7	TRBD2	TGTGCCAGCAGCCATCAGGCTGGGACTAGCGGGAGCGACGAGCAGTACTTC	CASSHQAGTSGSDEQYF
many	TRBV3-1	TRBJ2-3	-	TGTGCCAGCAGGAGGGACGGAGGCCGAGATACGCAGTATTTT	CASRRDGGRDTQYF
few	TRBV6-1	TRBJ1-1	-	TGTGCCGGACTCGGGGGAGGCCGGAACACTGAAGCTTTCTTT	CAGLGGGRNTEAFF
few	TRBV4-3	TRBJ2-1	-	TGCGCCAGCAGCCAGTCGACGGCGAACCCCTACAATGAGCAGTTCTTC	CASSQSTANPYNEQFF
-	TRBV6-1	TRBJ2-5	-	TGTGCCAGCAGTACGACGGGACAAGAGACCCAGTACTTC	CASSTTGQETQYF
-	TRBV27	TRBJ2-7	TRBD2	TGTGCCAGCAGTTTAGGGCTAGCGGCAGGAAACGAGCAGTACTTC	CASSLGLAAGNEQYF
-	TRBV7-2	TRBJ2-1	TRBD2	TGTGCCAGCAGCTCCGAGGGACTAGCGGGATACAATGAGCAGTTCTTC	CASSSEGLAGYNEQFF
few	TRBV4-3	TRBJ2-1	-	TGCGCCAGCAGCCAAGATGAGGGTCCGCCCAATGAGCAGTTCTTC	CASSQDEGPPNEQFF
-	TRBV5-6	TRBJ2-1	-	TGTGCCAGCAGCTTGGCAGGATTGGGCTACAATGAGCAGTTCTTC	CASSLAGLGYNEQFF
few	TRBV20-1	TRBJ2-7	-	TGCAGCCAACTCAGAGGAGCAGACTTCGTCGAGCAGTACTTC	CSQLRGADFVEQYF
many	TRBV4-3	TRBJ2-4	TRBD1	TGCGCCAGCAGCCTCGACAGGGAAAACATTCAGTACTTC	CASSLDRENIQYF
many	TRBV9	TRBJ2-7	TRBD1	TGTGCCAGCAGCTCCGGGACAGGGACCTACGAGCAGTACTTC	CASSSGTGTYEQYF
many	TRBV4-1	TRBJ1-2	TRBD1	TGCGCCAGCAGCCCGAGTCCCGGGACAGGGCGAGGCTACACCTTC	CASSPSPGTGRGYTF
many	TRBV28	TRBJ2-3	TRBD1	TGTGCCAGCACCCGACGACAGGGGGATGCAGATACGCAGTATTTT	CASTRRQGDADTQYF
many	TRBV27	TRBJ1-6	TRBD1	TGTGCCAGCACCCGGGACAGCTATAGCTCCTATAATTCACCCCTCCACTTT	CASTRDSYSSYNSPLHF
many	TRBV20-1	TRBJ2-3	-	TGCAGTGCTAGAGATAACAGGGAGGCCACAGATACGCAGTATTTT	CSARDNREATDTQYF
-	TRBV28	TRBJ2-3	TRBD2	TGTGCCATAGCAGGACTAGCGGGACGCACAGATACGCAGTATTTT	CAIAGLAGRTDTQYF
-	TRBV4-1	TRBJ1-2	-	TGCGCCAGCAGCCAGTTGCAGGGGCGTAACTATGGCTACACCTTC	CASSQLQGRNYGYTF
few	TRBV9	TRBJ1-5	-	TGTGCCAGCAGCGTAAATCCGGCTAGCAATCAGCCCCAGCATTTT	CASSVNPASNQPQHF
few	TRBV12-3/TRBV12-4	TRBJ2-3	TRBD2	TGTGCCAGCAGAAGAGCGGGAGGAGGAGATACGCAGTATTTT	CASRRAGGGDTQYF
many	TRBV3-1	TRBJ2-1	TRBD2	TGTGCCAGCAGCCAAGGGGCGGGAGTAGCCTACAATGAGCAGTTCTTC	CASSQGAGVAYNEQFF
-	TRBV5-6	TRBJ2-1	TRBD2	TGTGCCAGCAGCTTGCCTCCGGGACTAGCGACCTACAATGAGCAGTTCTTC	CASSLPPGLATYNEQFF
-	TRBV6-5	TRBJ2-3	TRBD2	TGTGCCAGCAGTTACTCCTTCCCTAGCGGGGGAACTAGCACAGATACGCAGTATTTT	CASSYSFPSGGTSTDTQYF
few	TRBV4-1	TRBJ1-1	-	TGCGCCAGCAGCCAAAAAGCTCTCCGGGATTGGAACACTGAAGCTTTCTTT	CASSQKALRDWNTEAFF
-	TRBV29-1	TRBJ2-7	-	TGCAGCGTTGTGGGAGTTCTTTACTACGAGCAGTACTTC	CSVVGVLYYEQYF
-	TRBV12-3/TRBV12-4	TRBJ2-1	TRBD2	TGTGCCAGCAGTTTAGGAGCGGGAGGGCATGAGCAGTTCTTC	CASSLGAGGHEQFF
few	TRBV4-2	TRBJ1-1	-	TGTGCCAGCAGCCAAGAACCATCGGGGCCTGAAGCTTTCTTT	CASSQEPSGPEAFF
many	TRBV29-1	TRBJ2-7	-	TGCAGCGTTGAATTACAGGGCACAACCTACGAGCAGTACTTC	CSVELQGTTYEQYF
-	TRBV7-8	TRBJ1-1	-	TGTGCCAGCAGCCGACGACTGCCTGAAGCTTTCTTT	CASSRRLPEAFF
few	TRBV2	TRBJ2-7	-	TGTGCCAGCAGTGACTTTGGATACGAGCAGTACTTC	CASSDFGYEQYF
many	TRBV5-1	TRBJ2-4	-	TGCGCCAGCAGCTTGGAACAGGGAAGAGGTATAGCCAAAAACATTCAGTACTTC	CASSLEQGRGIAKNIQYF
few	TRBV29-1	TRBJ2-3	TRBD2	TGCAGCGTTGATGGACTAGCGGAAGTAATAGATACGCAGTATTTT	CSVDGLAEVIDTQYF
few	TRBV25-1	TRBJ2-3	TRBD2	TGTGCCAGCAGTGAAAGGACGGGACTAGCGGTTAGCACAGATACGCAGTATTTT	CASSERTGLAVSTDTQYF